This entry lists 16 T cell receptor beta chains sequenced from one sample in a study of blood T cell repertoires in COVID-19. Profiling relied on immunoSEQ multiplex PCR, and the TCRdb table lists in-frame clones only, not all of them. The sample shows about 66,000 clones, just over 85% of them seen only once. The material sequenced was peripheral blood. These TCRs come from a man aged 45-65 years with active COVID-19.

The chain couples TRBV4-1 to TRBJ1-2; tentative D call: TRBD1 (5 bases). Between the trimmed V and J ends, which lost 1 base and 6 bases, there was a span of 21 bases. The CDR3 consists of 17 residues. Germline V gene sequence: CDR1 MGHRA, CDR2 YSYEKL. CDR3 DNA: TGCGCCAGCAGCCAAGCGGTGGGGAACCCAGGACACCATGGCTACACCTTC. Amino acid sequence: CASSQAVGNPGHHGYTF.

This chain uses TRBV15 with TRBJ1-1; D is unclear. The CDR3 runs to 14 residues. Trimming stripped 0 bases from V and 3 bases from J, with 8 bases between. In germline, CDR1 is LNHNV, CDR2 YYDKDF (reference sequence). This CDR3 is CATSRDLAYTEAFF. The CDR3 nucleotides read TGTGCCACCAGCAGAGATCTGGCTTACACTGAAGCTTTCTTT.

The chain has TRBV7-9 and TRBJ2-5; D call uncertain. V was cut by 5 bases and J by 2 bases, with 12 bases left in between. CDR3 length: 14 residues. Germline V lookup: CDR1 SEHNR, CDR2 FQNEAQ (reference sequence). The CDR3 loop is CASSADTIQETQYF. The CDR3, as DNA: TGTGCCAGCAGCGCCGACACAATTCAAGAGACCCAGTACTTC.

The chain has TRBV7-2 and TRBJ2-1, with D maybe TRBD2 (6 bases). The germline gives CDR1 SGHTA, CDR2 FQGNSA. The CDR3 is made up of 16 amino acids. Trimming took off 5 bases at V and 6 bases at J, with 20 bases between the two ends. The CDR3: CASSLPLIGSTNEQFF. The CDR3 bases are TGTGCCAGCAGCCTACCTTTGATCGGGAGTACCAATGAGCAGTTCTTC.

This clone was detected only once. V is TRBV3-1 (or the pseudogene TRBV3-2) and J is TRBJ1-5, with TRBD1 matching 8 bases. The junction had 13 bases not matched to a gene; V was cut back by 6 bases and J by 0 bases. Germline V gene data show CDR1 as LGHDT and CDR2 as YNNKEL (reference sequence). This CDR3 has 18 residues. CDR3 loop: CASSPAGGVRNSNQPQHF. In DNA form, the CDR3 reads TGTGCCAGCAGTCCCGCAGGGGGCGTTCGAAATAGCAATCAGCCCCAGCATTTT.

This chain links TRBV3-1 (or the pseudogene TRBV3-2) with TRBJ1-1; 8 positions agree with TRBD1. From germline, CDR1 is LGHDT and CDR2 YNNKEL (reference sequence). This CDR3 comprises 14 residues. The ends lost 3 bases at V and 4 bases at J; junction bases unmatched: 4. The DNA of the CDR3 is TGTGCCAGCAGCCACGGACAGGGTACCACTGAAGCTTTCTTT. Translated, it gives CASSHGQGTTEAFF.

J is TRBJ1-2 and V is TRBV5-4; D perhaps matches TRBD1 (5 bases). Trimming took 0 bases from V and 13 from J, leaving 13 bases between them. Germline assignment: CDR1 SGHNT and CDR2 YYREEE (reference sequence). The CDR3 is 12 amino acids. CDR3 sequence: CASSLGEGLSTF. The CDR3 bases are TGTGCCAGCAGCTTGGGGGAGGGGCTTTCCACCTTC.

The V call is TRBV3-1 (or the pseudogene TRBV3-2), the J call TRBJ2-1, with TRBD1 matching over 7 bases. CDR1 is LGHDT, CDR2 YNNKEL, per germline (reference sequence). V was clipped by 5 bases and J by 5 bases; unmatched bases: 6. The CDR3 sequence is 14 residues long. This CDR3 reads CASSFRQGNNEQFF. The CDR3 bases are TGTGCCAGCAGCTTTCGACAGGGCAACAATGAGCAGTTCTTC.

The J gene is TRBJ1-1, the V gene TRBV9, with TRBD1 as a possible D gene (6 bases). Germline V gene lookup returns CDR1 SGDLS and CDR2 YYNGEE. The CDR3 has 13 amino acids. The ends were cut back, 3 bases at V and 3 bases at J, with 9 bases in the middle. The CDR3 nucleotides read TGTGCCAGCAGCGCGGGACAATACACTGAAGCTTTCTTT. Translating it yields CASSAGQYTEAFF.

This clone has only a few counts. This chain connects TRBV5-6 to TRBJ1-3; D unresolved. The CDR3 extends over 16 amino acids. Trimming removed 2 bases at V and 0 bases at J, with 12 bases between. Germline V gene sequence: CDR1 SGHDT, CDR2 YYEEEE. The CDR3 DNA sequence: TGTGCCAGCAGCTTAACGAGTTTTTACTCTGGAAACACCATATATTTT. Translation: CASSLTSFYSGNTIYF. The full variable domain, its missing parts supplied by reference TRBV5-6 and TRBJ1-3, is DAGVTQSPTHLIKTRGQQVTLRCSPKSGHDTVSWYQQALGQGPQFIFQYYEEEERQRGNFPDRFSGHQFPNYSSELNVNALLLGDSALYLCASSLTSFYSGNTIYFGEGSWLTVV.

This clone showed up just once. This chain uses TRBV4-2 with TRBJ1-5, with 8 bases fitting TRBD1. Unmatched junction bases numbered 8, after V lost 6 bases and J lost 4 bases. Germline-derived CDR1 and CDR2 are LGHNA and YNFKEQ. The CDR3 has 15 amino acids. The CDR3 sequence is CASSQTGEINQPQHF. The DNA of the CDR3 is TGTGCCAGCAGTCAGACAGGGGAGATTAATCAGCCCCAGCATTTT.

The chain joins TRBV5-1 to TRBJ2-3; tentative D call: TRBD2 (5 bases). V was shortened by 0 bases and J by 6 bases, with 17 bases between the two germline ends. Germline CDR1 SGHRS, CDR2 YFSETQ. This CDR3 is 16 amino acids long. CDR3 coding DNA: TGCGCCAGCAGCTTGGCGTCTAGCCCTCTTGGGGATACGCAGTATTTT. Translating it yields CASSLASSPLGDTQYF. Supplemented by reference TRBV5-1 and TRBJ2-3, the full variable domain reads KAGVTQTPRYLIKTRGQQVTLSCSPISGHRSVSWYQQTPGQGLQFLFEYFSETQRNKGNFPGRFSGRQFSNSRSEMNVSTLELGDSALYLCASSLASSPLGDTQYFGPGTRLTVL.

CDR3 DNA sequence: TGTGCCAGCAGTTACTCGGCAGGGGGAGGCTACACCTTC. This gives the protein CASSYSAGGGYTF. The chain combines TRBV6-2 or TRBV6-3 with TRBJ1-2; 7 bases line up with TRBD1. The germline V gene encodes CDR1 MNHEY and CDR2 SVGEGT. V was pared by 0 bases and J by 8 bases, with 3 bases of the junction left unmatched. The CDR3 has 13 amino acids.

The V call is TRBV19, the J call TRBJ1-2; 11 positions agree with TRBD1. CDR3 length: 14 amino acids. With V trimmed by 7 bases and J by 4 bases, 5 bases remained unmatched. CDR1 is LNHDA and CDR2 is SQIVND in the germline V gene (reference sequence). The CDR3 nucleotides are TGTGCCAGTATAGACGGGACAGGGGGCTATGGCTACACCTTC. Amino acids: CASIDGTGGYGYTF.

The V call is TRBV5-6, the J call TRBJ2-7; 10 positions agree with TRBD2. V shed 4 bases, J shed 4 bases, and the junction held 8 bases outside the gene matches. The CDR3 extends over 15 amino acids. Germline V gene lookup returns CDR1 SGHDT and CDR2 YYEEEE. The CDR3 spells CASSGVRTSGYEQYV. The DNA of the CDR3 is TGTGCCAGCAGCGGCGTCCGGACTAGCGGTTACGAGCAGTACGTC.

CDR3 sequence reads: CATKSGGANEKLFF. The CDR3 DNA is TGTGCCACCAAATCAGGGGGCGCAAATGAAAAACTGTTTTTT. V and J are TRBV6-6 and TRBJ1-4; 8 bases agree with TRBD1. V was pared by 10 bases and J by 5 bases, with 9 bases of the junction left unmatched. Germline CDR1 MNHNY, CDR2 SVGAGI (reference sequence). This CDR3 is 14 amino acids long.